The T cell receptor beta chain described here comes from a study of T-cell memory formation after mild COVID-19. Study-wide results and caveats: There was a balanced CD4/CD8 profile in clones contracting day 15 to 85, and later expanders leaned CD4+.

V was cut by 2 bases and J by 0 bases, with 12 bases left in between. From germline, CDR1 is SGHRS and CDR2 YFSETQ. The CDR3 has 15 residues. With regard to this clonotype: What it binds is not known.

In TCRdb, the 5' RACE reads were re-called with MiXCR into one record per CDR3 protein. The sample lists about 260,000 distinct CDR3 sequences; roughly a sixth were seen once. The sample comprised PBMCs or a T cell subset sorted from them (not recorded which). The chain is built from TRBV5-1 and TRBJ2-7, with D perhaps TRBD2 (6 bases). The receptor was derived from a man younger than 35 who had mild COVID-19 (a few samples of this study predate the infection). Cell type and time point are not known. CDR3 protein: CASSFGTGDSYEQYF. Here the CDR3 DNA reads TGCGCCAGCAGCTTCGGGACTGGAGACTCCTACGAGCAGTACTTC.